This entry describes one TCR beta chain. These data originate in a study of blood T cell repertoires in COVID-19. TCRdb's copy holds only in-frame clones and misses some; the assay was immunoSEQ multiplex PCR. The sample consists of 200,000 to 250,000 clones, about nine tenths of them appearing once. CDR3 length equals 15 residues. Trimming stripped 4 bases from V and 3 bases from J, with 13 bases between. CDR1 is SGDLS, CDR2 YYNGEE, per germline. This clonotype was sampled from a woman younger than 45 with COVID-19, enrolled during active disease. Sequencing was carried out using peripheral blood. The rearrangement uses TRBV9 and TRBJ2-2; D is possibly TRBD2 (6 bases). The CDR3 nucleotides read TGTGCCAGCAGCCTCTCCTGGGGGGACACCGGGGAGCTGTTTTTT. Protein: CASSLSWGDTGELFF.